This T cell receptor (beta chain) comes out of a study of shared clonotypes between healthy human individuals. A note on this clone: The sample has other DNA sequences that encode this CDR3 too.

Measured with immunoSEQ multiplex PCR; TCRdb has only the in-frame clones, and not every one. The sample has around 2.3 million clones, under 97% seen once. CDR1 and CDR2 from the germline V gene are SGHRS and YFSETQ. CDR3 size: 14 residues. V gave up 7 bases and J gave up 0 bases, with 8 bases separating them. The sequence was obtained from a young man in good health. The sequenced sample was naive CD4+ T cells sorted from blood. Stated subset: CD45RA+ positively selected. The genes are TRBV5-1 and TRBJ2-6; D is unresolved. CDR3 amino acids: CASREVSGANVLTF. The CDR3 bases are TGCGCCAGCCGAGAGGTCTCTGGGGCCAACGTCCTGACTTTC. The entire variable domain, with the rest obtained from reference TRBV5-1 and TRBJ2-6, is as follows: KAGVTQTPRYLIKTRGQQVTLSCSPISGHRSVSWYQQTPGQGLQFLFEYFSETQRNKGNFPGRFSGRQFSNSRSEMNVSTLELGDSALYLCASREVSGANVLTFGAGSRLTVL.